The 19 T cell receptor beta chains in this list originate from one sample, sequenced in a study of control samples from healthy donors and cancer patients. Assay used: immunoSEQ multiplex PCR; TCRdb lists only in-frame clones, some missing. The sample yields about 92,000 clones, roughly 78% seen once. Sequenced sample: blood. These TCRs come from a woman aged 60-70 years in good health.

The chain combines TRBV19 with TRBJ1-5; D is uncertain. CDR1 and CDR2 from the germline V gene are LNHDA and SQIVND (reference sequence). V was clipped by 4 bases and J by 2 bases, with 6 bases between them. This CDR3 contains 13 residues. CDR3 sequence: CASSKRRNQPQHF. CDR3 DNA: TGTGCCAGTAGTAAACGACGCAATCAGCCCCAGCATTTT.

The chain carries TRBV6-6 and TRBJ1-4; maybe TRBD1 (6 bases). CDR1 is MNHNY and CDR2 is SVGAGI in the germline V gene (reference sequence). Trimming stripped 5 bases from V and 5 bases from J, with 21 bases between. This CDR3 has 17 residues. The CDR3 region has the DNA TGTGCCAGCAGTCCACCGCCTACTACAGGGAACAATGAAAAACTGTTTTTT. Amino acid sequence: CASSPPPTTGNNEKLFF.

The chain uses TRBV28 and TRBJ1-5; D remains unclear. Trimming removed 8 bases at V and 5 bases at J, with 10 bases between. The CDR3 sequence is 12 residues long. CDR1 and CDR2 from the germline V gene are MDHEN and SYDVKM. This chain's CDR3 is CASGPRYQPQHF. The CDR3 bases are TGTGCCAGCGGGCCGCGATATCAGCCCCAGCATTTT. The whole variable domain, remainder taken from reference TRBV28 and TRBJ1-5, is DVKVTQSSRYLVKRTGEKVFLECVQDMDHENMFWYRQDPGLGLRLIYFSYDVKMKEKGDIPEGYSVSREKKERFSLILESASTNQTSMYLCASGPRYQPQHFGDGTRLSIL.

The CDR3 protein is CASSTGLYEQYF. As DNA, the CDR3 is TGTGCCAGCAGCACCGGCCTTTACGAGCAGTACTTC. The chain couples TRBV11-2 to TRBJ2-7; unclear D gene. V gave up 5 bases and J gave up 4 bases, with 9 bases separating them. The CDR3 consists of 12 residues. CDR1 is SGHAT and CDR2 is FQNNGV in the germline V gene.

The chain recombines TRBV27 with TRBJ1-4; D possibly corresponds to TRBD1 (5 bases). CDR1 is MNHEY, CDR2 SMNVEV, per germline (reference sequence). This CDR3 has 15 amino acids. Deletions cut 1 base from V and 8 bases from J, with 14 bases between. The CDR3 region has the DNA TGTGCCAGCAGTTTATGGGGGAGTAATAAGGAAAAACTGTTTTTT. Its translation: CASSLWGSNKEKLFF.

This clone came up a few times. The chain joins TRBV15 to TRBJ2-5; maybe TRBD2 (5 bases). The CDR3 runs to 15 residues. Trimming pared 1 base from V and 5 bases from J, leaving 14 bases between. Germline CDR1 LNHNV, CDR2 YYDKDF (reference sequence). The CDR3 here is CATSRVMEALETQYF. CDR3 coding DNA: TGTGCCACCAGCAGAGTGATGGAGGCTTTGGAGACCCAGTACTTC.

This clone counts as large (0.1 to 1%). CDR3 in DNA: TGTGCCAGCAGCCAAAAGGGAGCCACCAACGAGCAGTACTTC. Protein: CASSQKGATNEQYF. The J gene is TRBJ2-7, the V gene TRBV3-1 (or the pseudogene TRBV3-2), with D perhaps matching TRBD2 (5 bases). With 2 bases removed from V and 5 bases from J, the gap between germline ends came to 13 bases. In germline, CDR1 is LGHDT, CDR2 YNNKEL (reference sequence). CDR3 length: 14 amino acids.

The rearrangement uses TRBV5-1 and TRBJ2-7, with 7 bases lining up with TRBD2. The length of the CDR3 is 15 residues. V shed 0 bases, J shed 2 bases, and the junction held 5 bases outside the gene matches. Germline CDR1 reads SGHRS; CDR2 reads YFSETQ. The chain's CDR3 is CASSLESSGAYEQYF. The CDR3 DNA follows: TGCGCCAGCAGCTTGGAGTCTAGCGGAGCCTACGAGCAGTACTTC.

The V call is TRBV12-3 or TRBV12-4, the J call TRBJ1-2; 7 bases line up with TRBD1. There are 12 residues in the CDR3. The junction had 9 bases not matched to a gene; V was cut back by 6 bases and J by 11 bases. The CDR3 DNA sequence: TGTGCCAGCAGGAGTGACAGGGCAGAATACACCTTC. It codes for CASRSDRAEYTF.

This clone was counted a few times. J is TRBJ1-3 and V is TRBV5-4; the D is unclear. The germline CDR1 and CDR2 sequences are SGHNT and YYREEE (reference sequence). The CDR3 sequence is 13 residues long. V lost 0 bases, J lost 4 bases, and 5 bases lay in between. The CDR3: CASSLGLGNTIYF. The CDR3 coding sequence is TGTGCCAGCAGCTTGGGCTTGGGAAACACCATATATTTT.

The CDR3 is CASSPFLTDTQYF. In nucleotides, the CDR3 is TGTGCCAGCAGCCCCTTTTTAACAGATACGCAGTATTTT. J is TRBJ2-3 and V is TRBV7-9; D is undetermined. The CDR3 totals 13 residues. Germline values: CDR1 SEHNR, CDR2 FQNEAQ (reference sequence). V was pared by 5 bases and J by 3 bases, with 9 bases between.

This chain joins TRBV4-3 and TRBJ1-4; D is undetermined. Germline CDR1 and CDR2: LGHNA and YSLEER. V lost 0 bases and J lost 12, with 8 bases in between. The CDR3 totals 12 residues. The CDR3 reads CASSQDQAQLFF. As DNA, the CDR3 is TGCGCCAGCAGCCAAGATCAGGCCCAACTGTTTTTT.

J is TRBJ2-3 and V is TRBV9; tentatively, D is TRBD1 (6 bases). The CDR3 is 14 residues long. Germline V gives CDR1 SGDLS, CDR2 YYNGEE. With 3 bases removed from V and 1 base from J, the gap between germline ends came to 9 bases. CDR3 sequence: CASSGGRGTDTQYF. Written as DNA, the CDR3 is TGTGCCAGCAGCGGGGGGCGGGGCACAGATACGCAGTATTTT.

Details on this clone: At one boundary the junction diverges from the germline segment, which might be a read error. The J gene is TRBJ1-5, the V gene TRBV19, with no clear D. CDR1 and CDR2 from the germline V gene are LNHDA and SQIVND (reference sequence). The CDR3 is 12 residues long. CDR3 nucleotide sequence: TGTGCCTGTAGGTGGCCCAATCAGCCCCAGCATTTT. This sequence encodes CACRWPNQPQHF.

This chain uses TRBV7-2 with TRBJ1-5, with 8 bases identical to TRBD1. The V segment lost 1 base and the J segment 7 bases; nucleotides outside the gene matches: 6. This CDR3 has 15 amino acids. Germline V gene lookup returns CDR1 SGHTA and CDR2 FQGNSA. The CDR3 sequence is CASSLGTGQGQPQHF. The CDR3 nucleotides read TGTGCCAGCAGCTTAGGGACAGGGCAAGGGCAGCCCCAGCATTTT.

The chain is built from TRBV3-1 (or the pseudogene TRBV3-2) and TRBJ1-1, with D uncertain. With 5 bases removed from V and 1 base from J, the gap between germline ends came to 5 bases. Germline V CDR1 and CDR2: LGHDT, YNNKEL (reference sequence). The CDR3 runs 12 residues. The CDR3 protein is CASSDPNTEAFF. The CDR3 region has the DNA TGTGCCAGCAGCGATCCGAACACTGAAGCTTTCTTT.

The J gene is TRBJ2-4, the V gene TRBV2; D may match TRBD1 or TRBD2 (5 bases each). Trimming pared 6 bases from V and 0 bases from J, leaving 15 bases between. CDR1 and CDR2 (germline): SNHLY, FYNNEI. CDR3 length equals 16 residues. CDR3 in DNA: TGTGCCAGCAGCCAAAGGGGAGCAGTAGCCAAAAACATTCAGTACTTC. Translation: CASSQRGAVAKNIQYF.

This clone showed up just once. J is TRBJ1-3 and V is TRBV2; 7 bases are shared with TRBD1. V was clipped by 2 bases and J by 4 bases; unmatched bases: 2. CDR3 length: 14 amino acids. Germline lookup yields CDR1 SNHLY and CDR2 FYNNEI. CDR3 in amino acids: CASSEQGEGNTIYF. As DNA, the CDR3 is TGTGCCAGCAGTGAACAGGGGGAAGGAAACACCATATATTTT.

The V gene is TRBV11-2, the J gene TRBJ2-3; D unresolved. The length of the CDR3 is 13 residues. Germline V gene sequence: CDR1 SGHAT, CDR2 FQNNGV. V was cut by 0 bases and J by 6 bases, with 7 bases left in between. In DNA, the CDR3 is TGTGCCAGCAGCTTAGATCTTACCGATACGCAGTATTTT. As protein: CASSLDLTDTQYF.